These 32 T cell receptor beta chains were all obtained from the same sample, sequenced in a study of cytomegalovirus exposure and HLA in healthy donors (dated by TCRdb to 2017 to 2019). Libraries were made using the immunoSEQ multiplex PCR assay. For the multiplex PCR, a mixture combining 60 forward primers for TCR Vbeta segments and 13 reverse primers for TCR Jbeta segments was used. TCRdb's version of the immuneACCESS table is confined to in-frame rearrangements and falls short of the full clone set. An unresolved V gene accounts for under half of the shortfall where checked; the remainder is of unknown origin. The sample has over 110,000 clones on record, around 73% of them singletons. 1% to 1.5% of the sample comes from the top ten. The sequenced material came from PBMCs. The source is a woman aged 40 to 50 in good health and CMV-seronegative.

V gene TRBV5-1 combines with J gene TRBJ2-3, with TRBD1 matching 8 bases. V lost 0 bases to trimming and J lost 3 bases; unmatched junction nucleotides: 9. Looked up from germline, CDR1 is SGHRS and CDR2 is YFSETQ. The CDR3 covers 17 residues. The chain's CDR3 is CASSLVETGAKTDTQYF. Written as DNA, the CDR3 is TGCGCCAGCAGCTTGGTCGAGACAGGGGCGAAGACAGATACGCAGTATTTT.

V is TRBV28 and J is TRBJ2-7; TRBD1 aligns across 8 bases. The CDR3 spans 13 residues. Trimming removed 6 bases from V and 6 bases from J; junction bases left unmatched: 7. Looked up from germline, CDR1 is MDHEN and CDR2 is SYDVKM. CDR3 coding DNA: TGTGCCAGCAGCCTTGGACAGGGAGGCGAGCAGTACTTC. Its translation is CASSLGQGGEQYF.

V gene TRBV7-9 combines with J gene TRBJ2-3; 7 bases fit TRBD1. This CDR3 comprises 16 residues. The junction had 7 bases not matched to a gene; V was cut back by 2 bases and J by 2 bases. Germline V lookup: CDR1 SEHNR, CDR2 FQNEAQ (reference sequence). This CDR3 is CASSLQSQGPTDTQYF. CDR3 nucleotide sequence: TGTGCCAGCAGCTTACAATCACAGGGGCCCACAGATACGCAGTATTTT.

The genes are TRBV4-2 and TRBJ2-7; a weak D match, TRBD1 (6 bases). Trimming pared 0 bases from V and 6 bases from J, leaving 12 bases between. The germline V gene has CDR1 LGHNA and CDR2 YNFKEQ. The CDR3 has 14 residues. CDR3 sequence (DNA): TGTGCCAGCAGCCAAGAGCAGGGGTCTTTCGAGCAGTACTTC. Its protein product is CASSQEQGSFEQYF.

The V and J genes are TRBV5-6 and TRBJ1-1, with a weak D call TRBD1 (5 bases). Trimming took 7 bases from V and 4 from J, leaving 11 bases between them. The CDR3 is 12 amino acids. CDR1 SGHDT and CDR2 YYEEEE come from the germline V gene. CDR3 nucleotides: TGTGCCAGCCCCCAGGGCATCACTGAAGCTTTCTTT. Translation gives CASPQGITEAFF.

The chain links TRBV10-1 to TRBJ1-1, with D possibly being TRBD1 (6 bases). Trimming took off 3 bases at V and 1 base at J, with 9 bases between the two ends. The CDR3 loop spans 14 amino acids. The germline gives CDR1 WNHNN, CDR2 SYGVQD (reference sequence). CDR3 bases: TGCGCCAGCAGTGATGACAGGACGAACACTGAAGCTTTCTTT. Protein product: CASSDDRTNTEAFF.

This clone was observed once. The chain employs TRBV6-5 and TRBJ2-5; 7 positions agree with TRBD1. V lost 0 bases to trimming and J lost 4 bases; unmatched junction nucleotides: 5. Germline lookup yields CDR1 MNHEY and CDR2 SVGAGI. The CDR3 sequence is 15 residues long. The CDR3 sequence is CASSYSWDSRETQYF. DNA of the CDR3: TGTGCCAGCAGTTACTCCTGGGACAGCCGAGAGACCCAGTACTTC.

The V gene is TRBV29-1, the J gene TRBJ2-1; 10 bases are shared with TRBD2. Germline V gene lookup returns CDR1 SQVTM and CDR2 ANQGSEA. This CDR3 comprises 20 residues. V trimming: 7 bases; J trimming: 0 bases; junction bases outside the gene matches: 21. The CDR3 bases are TGCAGCGCCGAAGCCCGAAGGGGGTCTAGCGGGGGAAGCTCCTACAATGAGCAGTTCTTC. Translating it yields CSAEARRGSSGGSSYNEQFF.

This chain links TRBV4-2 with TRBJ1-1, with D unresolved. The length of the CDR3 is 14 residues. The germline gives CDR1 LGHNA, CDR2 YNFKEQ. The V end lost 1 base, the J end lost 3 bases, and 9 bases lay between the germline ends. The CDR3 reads CASSQGLGDTEAFF. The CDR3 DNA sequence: TGTGCCAGCAGCCAAGGGCTGGGAGACACTGAAGCTTTCTTT.

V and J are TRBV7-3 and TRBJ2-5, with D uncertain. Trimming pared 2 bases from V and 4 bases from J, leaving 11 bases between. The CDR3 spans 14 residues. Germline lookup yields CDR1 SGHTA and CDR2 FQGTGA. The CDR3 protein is CASSLGPERETQYF. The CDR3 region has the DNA TGTGCCAGCAGCTTAGGGCCCGAGAGAGAGACCCAGTACTTC. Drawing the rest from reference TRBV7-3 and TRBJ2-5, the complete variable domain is GAGVSQTPSNKVTEKGKYVELRCDPISGHTALYWYRQSLGQGPEFLIYFQGTGAADDSGLPNDRFFAVRPEGSVSTLKIQRTERGDSAVYLCASSLGPERETQYFGPGTRLLVL.

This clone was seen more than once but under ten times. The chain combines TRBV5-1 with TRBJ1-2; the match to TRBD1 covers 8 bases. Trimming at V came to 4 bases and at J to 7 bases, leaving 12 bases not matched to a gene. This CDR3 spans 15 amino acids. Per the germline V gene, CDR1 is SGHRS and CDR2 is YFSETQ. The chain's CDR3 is CASSPVTGDMFGYTF. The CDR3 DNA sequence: TGCGCCAGCAGCCCCGTGACAGGGGATATGTTTGGCTACACCTTC.

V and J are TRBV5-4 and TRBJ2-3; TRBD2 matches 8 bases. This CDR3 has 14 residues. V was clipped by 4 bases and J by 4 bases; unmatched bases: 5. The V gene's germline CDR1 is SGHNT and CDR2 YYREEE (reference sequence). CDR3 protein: CASSLPTSADTQYF. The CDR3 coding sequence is TGTGCCAGCAGCCTTCCGACTAGCGCAGATACGCAGTATTTT.

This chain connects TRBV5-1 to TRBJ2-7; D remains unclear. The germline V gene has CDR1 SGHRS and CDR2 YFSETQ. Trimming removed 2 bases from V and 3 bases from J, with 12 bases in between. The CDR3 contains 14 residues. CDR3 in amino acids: CASSLTDIVYEQYV. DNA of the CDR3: TGCGCCAGCAGCTTAACAGATATAGTCTACGAGCAGTACGTC.

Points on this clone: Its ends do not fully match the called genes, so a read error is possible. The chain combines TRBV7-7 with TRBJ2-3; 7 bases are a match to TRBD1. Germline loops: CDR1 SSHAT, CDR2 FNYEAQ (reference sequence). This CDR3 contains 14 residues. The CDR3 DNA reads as TGTGCTAGCAGCCCAGTCGACAGGGCAGATACGCAGTATTTT. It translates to CASSPVDRADTQYF. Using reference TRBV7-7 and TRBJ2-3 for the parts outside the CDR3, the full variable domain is GAGVSQSPRYKVTKRGQDVTLRCDPISSHATLYWYQQALGQGPEFLTYFNYEAQPDKSGLPSDRFSAERPEGSISTLTIQRTEQRDSAMYRCASSPVDRADTQYFGPGTRLTVL.

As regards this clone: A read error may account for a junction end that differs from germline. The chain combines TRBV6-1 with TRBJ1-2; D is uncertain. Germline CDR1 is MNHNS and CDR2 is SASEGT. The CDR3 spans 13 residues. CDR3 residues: CASSEALGGLRAF. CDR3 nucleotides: TGTGCCAGCAGTGAAGCGTTGGGAGGTCTTAGGGCCTTC.

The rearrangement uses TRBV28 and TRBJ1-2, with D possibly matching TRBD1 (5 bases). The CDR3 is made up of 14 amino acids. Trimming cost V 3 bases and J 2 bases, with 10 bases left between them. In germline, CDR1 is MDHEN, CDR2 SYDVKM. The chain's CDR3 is CASSLGGANYGYTF. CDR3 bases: TGTGCCAGCAGTTTGGGAGGGGCGAACTATGGCTACACCTTC.

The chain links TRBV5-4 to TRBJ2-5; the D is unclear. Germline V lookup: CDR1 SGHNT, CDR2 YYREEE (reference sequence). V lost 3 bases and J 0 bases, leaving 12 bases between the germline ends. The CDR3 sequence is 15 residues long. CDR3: CASSSDLEYQETQYF. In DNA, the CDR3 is TGTGCCAGCAGCTCCGACTTGGAGTACCAAGAGACCCAGTACTTC.

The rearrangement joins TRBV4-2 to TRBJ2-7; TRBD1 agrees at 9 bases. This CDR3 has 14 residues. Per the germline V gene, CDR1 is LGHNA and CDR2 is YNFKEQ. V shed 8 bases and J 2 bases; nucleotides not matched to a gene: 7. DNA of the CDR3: TGTGCCAGCGAGATCGGGACAGGGACCTACGAGCAGTACTTC. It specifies CASEIGTGTYEQYF.

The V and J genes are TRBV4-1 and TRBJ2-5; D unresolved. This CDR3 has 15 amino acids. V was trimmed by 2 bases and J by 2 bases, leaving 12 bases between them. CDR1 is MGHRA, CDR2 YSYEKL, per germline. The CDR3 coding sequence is TGCGCCAGCAGCCAAACAAGACGACAACAAGAGACCCAGTACTTC. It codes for CASSQTRRQQETQYF.

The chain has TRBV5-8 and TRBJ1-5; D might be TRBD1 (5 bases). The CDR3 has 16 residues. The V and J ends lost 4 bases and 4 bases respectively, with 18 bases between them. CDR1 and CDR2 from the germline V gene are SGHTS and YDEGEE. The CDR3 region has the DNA TGTGCCAGCAGCCCACAGCTGGCCAGGGTAAATCAGCCCCAGCATTTT. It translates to CASSPQLARVNQPQHF.

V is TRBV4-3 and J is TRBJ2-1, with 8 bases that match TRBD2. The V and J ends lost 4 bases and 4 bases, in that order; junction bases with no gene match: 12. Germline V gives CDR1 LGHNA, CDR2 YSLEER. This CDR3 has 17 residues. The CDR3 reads CASSLRWGGGNYNEQFF. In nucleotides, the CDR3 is TGCGCCAGCAGCCTAAGATGGGGCGGGGGGAATTACAATGAGCAGTTCTTC.

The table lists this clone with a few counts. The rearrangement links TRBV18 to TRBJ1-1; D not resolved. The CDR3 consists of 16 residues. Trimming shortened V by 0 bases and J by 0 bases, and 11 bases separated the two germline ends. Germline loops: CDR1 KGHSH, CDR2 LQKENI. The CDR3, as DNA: TGTGCCAGCTCACCACCGGGGAGGGCATTGAACACTGAAGCTTTCTTT. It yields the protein CASSPPGRALNTEAFF.

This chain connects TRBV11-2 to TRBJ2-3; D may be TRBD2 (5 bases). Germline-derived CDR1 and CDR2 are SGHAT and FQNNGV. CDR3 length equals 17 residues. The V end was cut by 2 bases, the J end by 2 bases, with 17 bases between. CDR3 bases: TGTGCCAGCAGCTTAAGAGTTTTTGAGGGTTACACAGATACGCAGTATTTT. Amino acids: CASSLRVFEGYTDTQYF.

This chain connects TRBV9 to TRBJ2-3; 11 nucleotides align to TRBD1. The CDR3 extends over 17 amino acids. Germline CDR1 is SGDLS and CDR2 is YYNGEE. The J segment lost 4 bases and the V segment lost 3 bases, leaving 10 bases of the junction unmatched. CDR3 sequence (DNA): TGTGCCAGCAGCGCCTTTAATGGGGGACAGGGGGCAGATACGCAGTATTTT. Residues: CASSAFNGGQGADTQYF.

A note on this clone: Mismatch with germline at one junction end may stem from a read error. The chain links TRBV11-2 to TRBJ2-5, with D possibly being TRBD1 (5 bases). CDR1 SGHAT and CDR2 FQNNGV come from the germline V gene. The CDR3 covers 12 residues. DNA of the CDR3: TGTGTCAGCAGCTTTGGAAGGGGGACCCAGTACTTC. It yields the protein CVSSFGRGTQYF.

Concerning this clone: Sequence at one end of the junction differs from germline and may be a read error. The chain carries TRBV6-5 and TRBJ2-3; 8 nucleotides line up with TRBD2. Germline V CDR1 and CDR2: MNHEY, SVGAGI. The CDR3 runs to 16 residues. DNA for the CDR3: TGTGCCAGCAGCTACTTCGGGCGGGGGGACACAGATACGCAGTATTTT. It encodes CASSYFGRGDTDTQYF.

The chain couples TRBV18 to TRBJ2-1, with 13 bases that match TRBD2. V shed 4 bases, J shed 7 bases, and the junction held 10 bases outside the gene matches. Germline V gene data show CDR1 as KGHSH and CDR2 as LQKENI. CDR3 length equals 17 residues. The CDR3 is CASSLTGTSGTGNEQFF. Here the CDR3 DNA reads TGTGCCAGCTCACTAACCGGGACTAGCGGGACCGGGAATGAGCAGTTCTTC.

The CDR3 coding sequence is TGCGCCAGCAGTTTCGGGACAGGGACCTACGAGCAGTACTTC. This gives the protein CASSFGTGTYEQYF. The genes are TRBV5-1 and TRBJ2-7; 9 positions match TRBD1. Trimming at V came to 5 bases and at J to 2 bases, leaving 5 bases not matched to a gene. Germline V lookup: CDR1 SGHRS, CDR2 YFSETQ. The CDR3 has 14 amino acids.

CDR3 in amino acids: CASSSGDRQIYYNEQFF. The CDR3 DNA reads TGCGCCAGCAGCTCAGGGGACAGACAAATTTACTACAATGAGCAGTTCTTC. The rearrangement links TRBV5-1 to TRBJ2-1, with 7 positions matching TRBD1. The V and J ends lost 3 bases and 3 bases, in that order; junction bases with no gene match: 12. From germline, CDR1 is SGHRS and CDR2 YFSETQ. The CDR3 runs 17 residues.

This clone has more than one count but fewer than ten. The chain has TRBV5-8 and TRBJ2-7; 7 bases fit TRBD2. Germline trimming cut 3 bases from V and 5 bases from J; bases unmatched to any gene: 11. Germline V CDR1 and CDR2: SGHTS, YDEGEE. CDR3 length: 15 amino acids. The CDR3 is CASSSVGRGNDEQYF. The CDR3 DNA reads TGTGCCAGCAGCTCTGTGGGGCGGGGGAACGACGAGCAGTACTTC.

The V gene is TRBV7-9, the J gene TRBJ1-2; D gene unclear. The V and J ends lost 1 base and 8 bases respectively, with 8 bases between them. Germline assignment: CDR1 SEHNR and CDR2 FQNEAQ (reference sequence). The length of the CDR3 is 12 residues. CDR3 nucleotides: TGTGCCAGCAGCTTAGGAGGGTGGGGCTACACCTTC. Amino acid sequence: CASSLGGWGYTF.

CDR3 protein: CASTTSGVDTGELFF. DNA for the CDR3: TGTGCCAGTACGACTAGCGGGGTAGACACCGGGGAGCTGTTTTTT. The rearrangement uses TRBV19 and TRBJ2-2, with 11 bases identical to TRBD2. Germline CDR1 reads LNHDA; CDR2 reads SQIVND (reference sequence). V dropped 7 bases and J dropped 3; count of bases not matched to a gene: 4. This CDR3 comprises 15 residues.